What follows are 12 T cell receptor beta chains derived from one specimen sequenced in a study of T cells in women clearing cervical HPV infection. Sequencing used immunoSEQ multiplex PCR; TCRdb keeps in-frame clones, though not all of them. This listing includes 25,000 to 35,000 clones. The sample consisted of blood buffy coat. The receptors derive from a woman aged 18-69 years with a cervical HPV16 infection that either progressed to CIN3+ or cleared (not recorded which).

In the case of this clone: The read halts 3 residues ahead of the CDR3 end, with the missing end drawn from the germline J gene. The chain combines TRBV7-9 with TRBJ1-2, with D possibly matching TRBD1 (5 bases). Germline values: CDR1 SEHNR, CDR2 FQNEAQ (reference sequence). This CDR3 region has 14 residues. V was trimmed by 4 bases and J by 4 bases, leaving 13 bases between them. The CDR3 DNA, read in part, is TGTGCCAGCAGCTCGCAGGGCTCTAGCTATGGC. Its protein is CASSSQGSSYG. The entire CDR3 protein reads CASSSQGSSYGYTF.

The CDR3: CSAAYLEGRGGYTF. CDR3 bases read: TGCAGTGCTGCTTACCTGGAGGGCAGGGGTGGC. The chain combines TRBV20-1 with TRBJ1-2, with a tentative D call TRBD1 (6 bases). Read coverage stops 3 residues before the CDR3 terminus; the germline J gene supplies the remainder. V lost 5 bases and J 7 bases, leaving 20 bases between the germline ends. Germline CDR1 is DFQATT and CDR2 is SNEGSKA (reference sequence). The CDR3 has 14 residues.

In terms of frequency, this clone is medium-sized. The missing CDR3 end, 3 residues past where the read stops, is filled in from the germline J gene. V is TRBV20-1 and J is TRBJ2-7; D possibly corresponds to TRBD1 (6 bases). V was cut by 4 bases and J by 0 bases, with 10 bases left in between. This CDR3 region has 13 residues. Germline V lookup: CDR1 DFQATT, CDR2 SNEGSKA (reference sequence). The chain's CDR3 is CSATGQNSYEQYF. The covered CDR3 bases are TGCAGTGCTACCGGACAGAACTCCTACGAG.

In the case of this clone: The read halts 3 residues ahead of the CDR3 end, with the missing end drawn from the germline J gene. The chain carries TRBV7-9 and TRBJ2-1; D gene unclear. Per the germline V gene, CDR1 is SEHNR and CDR2 is FQNEAQ (reference sequence). V was pared by 5 bases and J by 3 bases, with 5 bases between. The CDR3 runs to 12 residues. CDR3 DNA, as far as it was read: TGTGCCAGCAGCCGCGACTACAATGAG. It encodes CASSRDYNE. The full CDR3 is CASSRDYNEQFF.

With respect to this clone: The CDR3 end falls 3 residues outside the read, so it is completed with the germline J gene. The rearrangement joins TRBV6-2 or TRBV6-3 to TRBJ1-2; a weak D match, TRBD1 (5 bases). The germline gives CDR1 MNHEY, CDR2 SVGEGT. The CDR3 runs to 17 residues. CDR3 DNA, as far as it was read: TGTGCCAGCAGTACGGCGAGGAGTAGCGGGGGGAGCTACGAC. It specifies CASSTARSSGGSYD. The entire CDR3 is CASSTARSSGGSYDYTF.

On this clone: The read is 3 residues too short to cover the CDR3 end, so that end is filled in from the germline J gene. The chain combines TRBV19 with TRBJ1-2; D possibly corresponds to TRBD1 (5 bases). The V gene's germline CDR1 is LNHDA and CDR2 SQIVND (reference sequence). The CDR3 covers 15 residues. V was shortened by 0 bases and J by 6 bases, with 14 bases between the two germline ends. Partial CDR3 DNA: TGTGCCAGTAGTATAGATCTGTTGGCAGGGAATGGC. This sequence encodes CASSIDLLAGNG. The complete CDR3 sequence is CASSIDLLAGNGYTF.

As regards this clone: The read finishes 3 residues shy of the CDR3 end, and the germline J gene is used to complete it. The chain has TRBV20-1 and TRBJ2-5; TRBD1 matches 9 bases. Germline-derived CDR1 and CDR2 are DFQATT and SNEGSKA (reference sequence). Trimming cost V 3 bases and J 5 bases; bases outside gene matches: 10. This CDR3 is 15 amino acids long. Incomplete CDR3 DNA: TGCAGTGCTAGTTCCGGGACAGGGTCATCTGAGACC. Translated: CSASSGTGSSET. From start to end, the CDR3 is CSASSGTGSSETQYF.

Concerning this clone itself: The read finishes 3 residues shy of the CDR3 end, and the germline J gene is used to complete it. The V and J genes are TRBV7-3 and TRBJ1-1, with 11 bases matching TRBD1. The ends lost 2 bases at V and 7 bases at J; junction bases unmatched: 3. This CDR3 is 14 amino acids long. The V gene's germline CDR1 is SGHTA and CDR2 FQGTGA. The CDR3 bases that were read are TGTGCCAGCAGCTTAGGACAGGGGGCGCGTGAA. Amino acid sequence: CASSLGQGARE. The entire CDR3 sequence reads CASSLGQGAREAFF.

The part of the CDR3 DNA that was read is TGTGCCTGGAGTGCAGGACAGGGGGGGGGAACTGAA. It encodes CAWSAGQGGGTE. The full CDR3 is CAWSAGQGGGTEAFF. The gene calls are TRBV30 and TRBJ1-1; 10 bases agree with TRBD1. The CDR3 is cut off 3 residues early in the read; its end comes from the germline J gene. The CDR3 spans 15 residues. Germline-derived CDR1 and CDR2 are GTSNPN and SVGIG (reference sequence). After removal of 1 base from V and 5 bases from J, the junction contained 7 bases not matched to a gene.

CDR3 amino acids: CASSLEQGISPLFF. The sequenced part of the CDR3 DNA is TGTGCCAGCAGCTTAGAACAGGGAATTTCACCA. This chain joins TRBV7-2 and TRBJ1-4; the D gene is possibly TRBD1 (6 bases). The read ends 3 residues early relative to the CDR3; the germline J gene fills the gap. The V gene's germline CDR1 is SGHTA and CDR2 FQGNSA. There are 14 residues in the CDR3.

In regard to this clone: Read coverage stops 3 residues before the CDR3 terminus; the germline J gene supplies the remainder. This chain links TRBV4-1 with TRBJ1-5; no firm D call. Germline V gene lookup returns CDR1 MGHRA and CDR2 YSYEKL. V lost 0 bases to trimming and J lost 2 bases, with 11 bases between them. The CDR3 spans 16 residues. CDR3 DNA (partial): TGCGCCAGCAGCCAAGACCGGACCGGGGGCAATCAGCCC. Residues: CASSQDRTGGNQP. The full CDR3 reads CASSQDRTGGNQPQHF.

Details on this clone: The junction and the germline gene differ at one end; a read error may be behind it. The CDR3 end is not reached by the read, which stops 3 residues before it; the germline J gene fills it in. V and J are TRBV4-2 and TRBJ2-4; 7 nucleotides match TRBD1. From germline, CDR1 is LGHNA and CDR2 YNFKEQ. This CDR3 has 16 residues. The CDR3 protein is CASSQEGRTGVDGQYF. The CDR3 DNA, read in part, is TGCGCCAGCAGCCAAGAGGGCAGGACAGGCGTGGATGGT.